The subject of this entry is one T cell receptor beta chain. This record comes from a study of immune characterization of retroperitoneal liposarcoma. MiXCR was run by TCRdb on the PCR reads, yielding one entry per CDR3 protein. The profile covers some 9,900 distinct CDR3 sequences, with around 30% appearing a single time and 7.5% to 8.5% taken by the ten largest. The CDR3 extends over 16 amino acids. The sequence was collected from a male donor with retroperitoneal liposarcoma. The material sequenced was tumor tissue. The rearrangement uses TRBV23-1 and TRBJ2-4; 10 nucleotides align to TRBD1. The DNA matches TRBJ2-7 better at its end, which makes the J call doubtful. TRBV23-1 is an ORF, with its function uncertain. The CDR3 DNA reads as TGCGCCAGCAGTCAGTCGGGACAGGGGACTTCCTACGAGCAGTACTTC. Residues: CASSQSGQGTSYEQYF.